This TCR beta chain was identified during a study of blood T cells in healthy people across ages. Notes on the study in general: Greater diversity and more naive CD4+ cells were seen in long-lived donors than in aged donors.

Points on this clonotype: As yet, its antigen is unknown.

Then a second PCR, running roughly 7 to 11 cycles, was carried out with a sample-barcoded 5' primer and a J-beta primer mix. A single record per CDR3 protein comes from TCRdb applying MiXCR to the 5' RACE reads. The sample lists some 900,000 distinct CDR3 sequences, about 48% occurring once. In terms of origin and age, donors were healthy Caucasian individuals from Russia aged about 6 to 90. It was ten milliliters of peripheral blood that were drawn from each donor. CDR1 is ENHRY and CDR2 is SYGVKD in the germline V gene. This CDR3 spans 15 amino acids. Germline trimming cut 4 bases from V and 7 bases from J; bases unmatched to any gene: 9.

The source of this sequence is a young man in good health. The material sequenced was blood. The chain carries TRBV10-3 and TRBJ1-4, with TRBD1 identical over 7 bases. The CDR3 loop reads CAISAGRGQSEKLFF. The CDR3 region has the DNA TGTGCCATCAGTGCCGGAAGGGGACAGAGTGAAAAACTGTTTTTT.